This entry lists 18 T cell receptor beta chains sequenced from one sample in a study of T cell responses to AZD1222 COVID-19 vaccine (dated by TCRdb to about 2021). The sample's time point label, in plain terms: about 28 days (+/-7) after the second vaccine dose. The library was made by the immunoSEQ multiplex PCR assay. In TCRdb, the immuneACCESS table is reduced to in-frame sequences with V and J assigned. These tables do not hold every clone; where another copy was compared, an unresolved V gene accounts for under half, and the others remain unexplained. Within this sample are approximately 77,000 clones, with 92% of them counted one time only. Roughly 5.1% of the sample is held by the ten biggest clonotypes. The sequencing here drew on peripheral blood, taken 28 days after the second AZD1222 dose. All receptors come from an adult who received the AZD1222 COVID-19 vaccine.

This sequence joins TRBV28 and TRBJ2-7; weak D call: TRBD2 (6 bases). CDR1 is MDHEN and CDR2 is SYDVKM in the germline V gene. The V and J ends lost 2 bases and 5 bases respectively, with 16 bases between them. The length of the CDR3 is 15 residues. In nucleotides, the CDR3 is TGTGCCAGCAGTTTACCGCGGGGAGTTGTCGACGAGCAGTACTTC. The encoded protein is CASSLPRGVVDEQYF. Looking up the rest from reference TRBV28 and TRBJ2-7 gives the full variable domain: DVKVTQSSRYLVKRTGEKVFLECVQDMDHENMFWYRQDPGLGLRLIYFSYDVKMKEKGDIPEGYSVSREKKERFSLILESASTNQTSMYLCASSLPRGVVDEQYFGPGTRLTVT.

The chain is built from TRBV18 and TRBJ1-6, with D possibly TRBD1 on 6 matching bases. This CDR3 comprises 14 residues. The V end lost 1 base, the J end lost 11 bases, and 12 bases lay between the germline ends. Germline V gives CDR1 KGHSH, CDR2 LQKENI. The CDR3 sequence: CASSPRDKGAPLHF. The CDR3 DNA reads TGTGCCAGCTCACCACGGGACAAGGGGGCACCCCTCCACTTT.

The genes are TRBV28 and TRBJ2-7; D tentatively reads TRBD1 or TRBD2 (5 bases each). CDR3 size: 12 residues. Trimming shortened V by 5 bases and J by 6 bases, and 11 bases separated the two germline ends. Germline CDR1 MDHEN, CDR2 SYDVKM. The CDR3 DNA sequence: TGTGCCAGCAGTCCTGGGGGTGCCGAGCAGTACTTC. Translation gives CASSPGGAEQYF.

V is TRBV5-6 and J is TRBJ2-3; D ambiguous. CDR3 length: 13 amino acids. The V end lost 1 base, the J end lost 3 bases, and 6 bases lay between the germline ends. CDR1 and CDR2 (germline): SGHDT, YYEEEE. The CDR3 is CASSLLGTDTQYF. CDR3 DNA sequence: TGTGCCAGCAGCTTGCTTGGGACAGATACGCAGTATTTT.

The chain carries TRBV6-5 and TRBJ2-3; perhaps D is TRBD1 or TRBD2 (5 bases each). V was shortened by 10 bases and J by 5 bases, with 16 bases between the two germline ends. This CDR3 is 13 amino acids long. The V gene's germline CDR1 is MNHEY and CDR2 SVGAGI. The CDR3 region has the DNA TGTGCCACTAAGCGGTTCCAGGGAGATACGCAGTATTTT. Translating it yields CATKRFQGDTQYF.

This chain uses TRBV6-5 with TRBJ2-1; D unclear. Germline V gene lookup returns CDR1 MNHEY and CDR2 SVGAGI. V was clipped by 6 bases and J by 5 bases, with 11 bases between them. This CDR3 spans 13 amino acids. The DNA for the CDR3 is TGTGCCAGCAGGCGTACCATAAACAATGAGCAGTTCTTC. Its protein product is CASRRTINNEQFF.

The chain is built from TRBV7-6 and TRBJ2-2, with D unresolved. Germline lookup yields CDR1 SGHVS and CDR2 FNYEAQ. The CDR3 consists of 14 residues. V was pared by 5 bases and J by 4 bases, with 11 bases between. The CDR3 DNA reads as TGTGCCAGCAGCCCCAGGTCTGGCACCGGGGAGCTGTTTTTT. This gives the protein CASSPRSGTGELFF.

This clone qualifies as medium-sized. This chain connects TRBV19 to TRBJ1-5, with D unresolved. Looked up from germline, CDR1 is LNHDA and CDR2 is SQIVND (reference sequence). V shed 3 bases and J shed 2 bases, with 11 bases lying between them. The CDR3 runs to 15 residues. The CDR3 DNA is TGTGCCAGTAGTATGGGTTTAAGGGGCAATCAGCCCCAGCATTTT. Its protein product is CASSMGLRGNQPQHF.

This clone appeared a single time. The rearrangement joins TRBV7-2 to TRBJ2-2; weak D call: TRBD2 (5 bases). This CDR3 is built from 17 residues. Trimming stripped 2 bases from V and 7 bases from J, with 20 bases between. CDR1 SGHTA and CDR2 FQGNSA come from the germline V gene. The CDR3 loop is CASSLTRTAPRGGELFF. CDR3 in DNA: TGTGCCAGCAGCTTAACCCGGACCGCTCCCCGGGGCGGGGAGCTGTTTTTT.

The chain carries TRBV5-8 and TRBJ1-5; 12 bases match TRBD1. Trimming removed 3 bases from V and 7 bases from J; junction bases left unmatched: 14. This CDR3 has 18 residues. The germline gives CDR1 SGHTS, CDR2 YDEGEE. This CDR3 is CASSSLRAGTGGGQPQHF. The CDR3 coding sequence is TGTGCCAGCAGCTCCCTCCGGGCCGGGACAGGGGGCGGGCAGCCCCAGCATTTT.

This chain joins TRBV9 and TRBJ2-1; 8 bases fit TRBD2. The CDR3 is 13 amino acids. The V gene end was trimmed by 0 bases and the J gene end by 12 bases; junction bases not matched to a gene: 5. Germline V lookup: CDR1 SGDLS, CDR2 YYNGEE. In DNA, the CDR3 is TGTGCCAGCAGCGTAGCTAGCGGGTCGGGGCAGTTCTTC. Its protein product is CASSVASGSGQFF.

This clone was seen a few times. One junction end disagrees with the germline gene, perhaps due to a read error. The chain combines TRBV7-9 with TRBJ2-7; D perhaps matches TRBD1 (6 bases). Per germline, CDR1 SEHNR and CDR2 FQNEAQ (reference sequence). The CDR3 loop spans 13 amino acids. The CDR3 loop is CASSLGGTPIVDF. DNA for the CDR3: TGTGCCAGCAGCTTAGGTGGGACACCTATCGTGGACTTC.

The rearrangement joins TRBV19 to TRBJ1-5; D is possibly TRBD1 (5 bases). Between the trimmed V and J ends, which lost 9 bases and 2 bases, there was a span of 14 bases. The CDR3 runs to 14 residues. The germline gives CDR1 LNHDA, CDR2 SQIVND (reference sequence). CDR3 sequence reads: CASCLLGGNQPQHF. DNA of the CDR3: TGTGCCAGCTGCCTCCTGGGGGGCAATCAGCCCCAGCATTTT.

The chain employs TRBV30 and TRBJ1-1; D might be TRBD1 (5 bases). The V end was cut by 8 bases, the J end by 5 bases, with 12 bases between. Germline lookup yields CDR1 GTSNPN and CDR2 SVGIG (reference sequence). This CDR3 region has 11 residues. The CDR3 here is CARWGGTEAFF. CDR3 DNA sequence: TGTGCCCGCTGGGGGGGGACTGAAGCTTTCTTT.

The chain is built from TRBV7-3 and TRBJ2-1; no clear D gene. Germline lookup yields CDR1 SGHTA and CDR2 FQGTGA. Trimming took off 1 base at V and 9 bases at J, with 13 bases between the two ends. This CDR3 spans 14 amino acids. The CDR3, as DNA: TGTGCCAGCAGCTTAAGGGCTAGTACGTCTGAGCAGTTCTTC. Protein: CASSLRASTSEQFF.

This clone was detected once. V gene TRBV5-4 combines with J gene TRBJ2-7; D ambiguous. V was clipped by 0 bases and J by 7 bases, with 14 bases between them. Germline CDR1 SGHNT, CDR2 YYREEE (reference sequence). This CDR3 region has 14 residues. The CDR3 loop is CASSLERQTREQYF. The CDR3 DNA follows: TGTGCCAGCAGCTTGGAGCGCCAGACACGGGAGCAGTACTTC.

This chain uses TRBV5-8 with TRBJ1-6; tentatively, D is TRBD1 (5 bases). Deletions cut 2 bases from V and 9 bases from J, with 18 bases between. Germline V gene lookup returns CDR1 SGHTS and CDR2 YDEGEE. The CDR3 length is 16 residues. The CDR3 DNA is TGTGCCAGCAGCTTACCCCATGGGACCCGTGGTTCACCCCTCCACTTT. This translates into CASSLPHGTRGSPLHF.

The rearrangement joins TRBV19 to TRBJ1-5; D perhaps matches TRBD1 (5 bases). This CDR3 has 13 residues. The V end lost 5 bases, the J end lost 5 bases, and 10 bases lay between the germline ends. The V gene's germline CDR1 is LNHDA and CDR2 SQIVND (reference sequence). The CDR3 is CASSSGHYQPQHF. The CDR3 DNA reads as TGTGCCAGTAGTTCCGGACATTATCAGCCCCAGCATTTT.